These 16 T cell receptor beta chains share one sample of origin, sequenced in a study of OX40 agonist ivuxolimab in advanced cancers. Here immunoSEQ multiplex PCR was the method, and the copy in TCRdb shows in-frame clones only, minus some. Here the sample spans about 9,700 clones, more than 60% being singletons. Sequences were derived from CD4+ or CD8+ T cells sorted from blood, sampled in a trial of the OX40 agonist ivuxolimab. These receptors were obtained from an adult with an advanced solid tumor such as melanoma, head and neck, liver or kidney cancer.

The chain recombines TRBV7-6 with TRBJ2-2, with TRBD1 identical over 10 bases. CDR3 length equals 17 residues. CDR1 and CDR2 (germline): SGHVS, FNYEAQ. J lost 6 bases, V lost 5 bases, and 12 bases had no gene match. CDR3 sequence (DNA): TGTGCCAGCAGCCCCTGGGACAGGGGTATTATAGCCGGGGAGCTGTTTTTT. It encodes CASSPWDRGIIAGELFF.

The J gene is TRBJ2-1, the V gene TRBV5-4; the match to TRBD2 covers 8 bases. The CDR3 sequence is 14 residues long. The germline gives CDR1 SGHNT, CDR2 YYREEE (reference sequence). Unmatched junction bases numbered 5, after V lost 0 bases and J lost 9 bases. The CDR3 is CASSLGGLDGEQFF. For the CDR3, the DNA is TGTGCCAGCAGCTTGGGGGGACTAGATGGTGAGCAGTTCTTC.

The chain is built from TRBV11-1 and TRBJ2-7; 9 bases agree with TRBD1. Germline V gives CDR1 SGHAT, CDR2 FQDESV (reference sequence). This CDR3 is built from 13 residues. J was trimmed by 7 bases and V by 5 bases; bases with no gene match: 6. CDR3 in amino acids: CASSIQGAGEQYF. In DNA, the CDR3 is TGTGCCAGCAGCATACAGGGGGCGGGGGAGCAGTACTTC.

This rearrangement joins TRBV28 to TRBJ2-7; 10 nucleotides agree with TRBD1. This CDR3 contains 15 residues. Germline CDR1 is MDHEN and CDR2 is SYDVKM. The V and J ends lost 6 bases and 2 bases, in that order; junction bases with no gene match: 7. In DNA form, the CDR3 reads TGTGCCAGCAGACTTCCGACAGGGGGCCCCTACGAGCAGTACTTC. Protein: CASRLPTGGPYEQYF. Using reference TRBV28 and TRBJ2-7 for the parts outside the CDR3, the full variable domain is DVKVTQSSRYLVKRTGEKVFLECVQDMDHENMFWYRQDPGLGLRLIYFSYDVKMKEKGDIPEGYSVSREKKERFSLILESASTNQTSMYLCASRLPTGGPYEQYFGPGTRLTVT.

This clone was counted only a few times. J is TRBJ1-1 and V is TRBV6-5; D is uncertain. This CDR3 has 13 amino acids. Trimming cost V 0 bases and J 1 base, with 3 bases left between them. Germline lookup yields CDR1 MNHEY and CDR2 SVGAGI. CDR3 bases: TGTGCCAGCAGTTACTCAGAGAACACTGAAGCTTTCTTT. This gives the protein CASSYSENTEAFF.

The rearrangement joins TRBV19 to TRBJ1-2; tentative D call: TRBD1 (5 bases). Trimming cost V 5 bases and J 3 bases, with 16 bases left between them. The CDR3 extends over 15 amino acids. Germline CDR1 and CDR2: LNHDA and SQIVND (reference sequence). CDR3 sequence reads: CASSSTAGRDYGYTF. As DNA, the CDR3 is TGTGCCAGTAGTTCGACAGCCGGTAGGGACTATGGCTACACCTTC.

The chain carries TRBV7-9 and TRBJ2-7, with D perhaps being TRBD1 or TRBD2 (5 bases each). Germline values: CDR1 SEHNR, CDR2 FQNEAQ (reference sequence). V lost 4 bases and J 9 bases, leaving 10 bases between the germline ends. The CDR3 is 11 amino acids. DNA of the CDR3: TGTGCCAGCAGCTCAGGGAGCGGGCAGTACTTC. Protein product: CASSSGSGQYF.

V and J are TRBV5-6 and TRBJ2-7; possible D gene TRBD2, 6 bases. The CDR3 sequence is 16 residues long. Trimming removed 0 bases at V and 1 base at J, with 14 bases between. Germline V lookup: CDR1 SGHDT, CDR2 YYEEEE. The CDR3 region has the DNA TGTGCCAGCAGCTTGGGGGCGGGATCCTTTTCCTACGAGCAGTACTTC. It is translated as CASSLGAGSFSYEQYF.

In this sample, this clone turned up once. It may be a read error: a sequence one base away is much more abundant. The chain recombines TRBV30 with TRBJ1-5; D is uncertain. The assigned J gene may be wrong: the sequence end matches TRBJ2-3 better. Germline V gene data show CDR1 as GTSNPN and CDR2 as SVGIG (reference sequence). This CDR3 has 15 residues. CDR3 loop: CAWSVDRYSNQPQYF. The CDR3 DNA reads as TGTGCCTGGAGTGTAGACCGGTATAGCAATCAGCCCCAGTATTTT.

The chain carries TRBV5-5 and TRBJ1-4, with TRBD1 identical over 10 bases. This CDR3 is 14 amino acids long. Looked up from germline, CDR1 is SGHKS and CDR2 is YYEKEE (reference sequence). The V segment lost 5 bases and the J segment 8 bases; nucleotides outside the gene matches: 6. CDR3 amino acids: CASSWDRGYEKLFF. The CDR3 region has the DNA TGTGCCAGCAGTTGGGACAGGGGTTACGAAAAACTGTTTTTT.

This clone was seen a handful of times. This chain joins TRBV27 and TRBJ1-1; 9 nucleotides line up with TRBD1. The germline V gene has CDR1 MNHEY and CDR2 SMNVEV (reference sequence). CDR3 length equals 16 residues. Trimming cost V 3 bases and J 0 bases; bases outside gene matches: 5. The CDR3 region has the DNA TGTGCCAGCAGTTTGACAGGGACAGGGATGAACACTGAAGCTTTCTTT. Protein product: CASSLTGTGMNTEAFF.

The DNA for the CDR3 is TGTGCCAGCAGCCCCCGCGGAGGGGTCAATGAGCAGTTCTTC. Translating it yields CASSPRGGVNEQFF. This rearrangement joins TRBV9 to TRBJ2-1; D is perhaps TRBD2 (6 bases). The V gene's germline CDR1 is SGDLS and CDR2 YYNGEE. The V end was cut by 4 bases, the J end by 6 bases, with 14 bases between. The CDR3 runs 14 residues.

This chain connects TRBV2 to TRBJ1-2; TRBD1 aligns across 7 bases. The CDR3 is made up of 14 amino acids. Germline lookup yields CDR1 SNHLY and CDR2 FYNNEI. The junction had 11 bases not matched to a gene; V was cut back by 7 bases and J by 6 bases. CDR3 DNA sequence: TGTGCCAGCACTGAGCCGGGACAGCCTAATGGCTACACCTTC. This codes for CASTEPGQPNGYTF.

There are a few counts of this clone. The rearrangement uses TRBV13 and TRBJ2-3, with D maybe TRBD1 (5 bases). Trimming cost V 1 base and J 6 bases, with 11 bases left between them. CDR3 length equals 14 residues. Germline loops: CDR1 PRHDT, CDR2 FYEKMQ (reference sequence). The CDR3 DNA follows: TGTGCCAGCAGCTTAGAACAGGCTCTCGATACGCAGTATTTT. This codes for CASSLEQALDTQYF.

This clone has just one count. J is TRBJ2-1 and V is TRBV5-1; 7 bases match TRBD1. Germline CDR1 is SGHRS and CDR2 is YFSETQ. The V gene end was trimmed by 5 bases and the J gene end by 4 bases; junction bases not matched to a gene: 6. The CDR3 runs 14 residues. Here the CDR3 DNA reads TGCGCCAGCAGTTCGGCAGGGGGATACAATGAGCAGTTCTTC. Translated, it gives CASSSAGGYNEQFF. Together with reference TRBV5-1 and TRBJ2-1, the CDR3 gives the full variable domain: KAGVTQTPRYLIKTRGQQVTLSCSPISGHRSVSWYQQTPGQGLQFLFEYFSETQRNKGNFPGRFSGRQFSNSRSEMNVSTLELGDSALYLCASSSAGGYNEQFFGPGTRLTVL.

About this clone itself: The sample holds other DNA sequences that translate to the same CDR3. The J gene is TRBJ2-2, the V gene TRBV27, with 7 bases lining up with TRBD1. The germline V gene has CDR1 MNHEY and CDR2 SMNVEV (reference sequence). Trimming at V came to 5 bases and at J to 3 bases, leaving 3 bases not matched to a gene. This CDR3 has 14 amino acids. CDR3: CASSRQGYTGELFF. In DNA, the CDR3 is TGTGCCAGCAGTAGACAGGGATACACCGGGGAGCTGTTTTTT.